This T cell receptor beta chain was profiled in a study of shared clonotypes between healthy human individuals. Some clones are missing from TCRdb's copy, which holds only in-frame ones; the method was immunoSEQ multiplex PCR. This sample yields 1.4 million to 1.5 million clones, of which roughly 96% are seen a single time; about 1.2% belongs to the top ten. CDR3 length: 15 residues. From germline, CDR1 is SGHAT and CDR2 FQNNGV. The V end lost 5 bases, the J end lost 2 bases, and 14 bases lay between the germline ends. The receptor was derived from a man aged 25 to 40 in good health. The specimen was naive CD4+ T cells sorted from blood. The subset was: CD45RA+ positively selected. This chain uses TRBV11-2 with TRBJ2-3, with a tentative D call TRBD2 (5 bases). CDR3 protein: CASSPPGRPTDTQYF. CDR3 nucleotide sequence: TGTGCCAGCAGCCCCCCTGGGAGACCCACAGATACGCAGTATTTT.